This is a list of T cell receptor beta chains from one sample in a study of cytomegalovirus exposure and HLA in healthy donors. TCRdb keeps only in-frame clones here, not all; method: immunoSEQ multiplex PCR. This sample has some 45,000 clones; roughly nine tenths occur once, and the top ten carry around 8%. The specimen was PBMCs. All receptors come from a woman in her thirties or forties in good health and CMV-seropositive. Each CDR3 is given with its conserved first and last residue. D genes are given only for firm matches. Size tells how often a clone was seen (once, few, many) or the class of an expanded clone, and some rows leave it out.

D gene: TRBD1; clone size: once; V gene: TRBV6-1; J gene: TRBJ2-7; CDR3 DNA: TGTGCCAGTGTCCTCAGGACAGGCCCCTACGAGCAGTACTTC; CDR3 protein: CASVLRTGPYEQYF
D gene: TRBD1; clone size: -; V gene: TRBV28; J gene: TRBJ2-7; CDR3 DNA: TGTGCCAGCAGTTGGGACAGAGACTACGAGCAGTACTTC; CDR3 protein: CASSWDRDYEQYF
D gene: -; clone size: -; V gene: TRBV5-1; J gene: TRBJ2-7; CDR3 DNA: TGCGCCAGCAGCTTGGCCAGTGATGCCTACGAGCAGTACTTC; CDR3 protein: CASSLASDAYEQYF
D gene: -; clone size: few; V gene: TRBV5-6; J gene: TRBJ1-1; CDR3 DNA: TGTGCCAGCAGCTTGACCCGCGCTGAAGCTTTCTTT; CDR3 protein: CASSLTRAEAFF
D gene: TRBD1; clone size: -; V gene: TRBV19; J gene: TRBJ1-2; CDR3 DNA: TGTGCCAGTAGTCCCTCAGGGGGCGTTTATGGCTACACCTTC; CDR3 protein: CASSPSGGVYGYTF
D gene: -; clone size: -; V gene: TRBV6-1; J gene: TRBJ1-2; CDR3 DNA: TGTGCCAGCAGTGCCCTCCAGGCGGGGGGCAGACTCGACTATGGCTACACCTTC; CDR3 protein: CASSALQAGGRLDYGYTF
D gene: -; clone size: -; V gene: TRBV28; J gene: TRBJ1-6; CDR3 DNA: TGTGCCAGCAAACCCGAACAGGGTAGTAACTATAATTCACCCCTCCACTTT; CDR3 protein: CASKPEQGSNYNSPLHF
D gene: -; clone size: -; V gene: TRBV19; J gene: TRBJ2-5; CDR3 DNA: TGTGCCAGTAGATTGGCGGGAGAGACCCAGTACTTC; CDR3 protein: CASRLAGETQYF
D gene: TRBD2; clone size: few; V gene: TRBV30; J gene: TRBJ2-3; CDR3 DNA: TGTGCCTGGAGTTTGGGCGGGGGAACAGATACGCAGTATTTT; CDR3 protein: CAWSLGGGTDTQYF
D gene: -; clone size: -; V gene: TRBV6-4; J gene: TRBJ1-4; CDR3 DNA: TGTGCCAGCAGTCAGGGCTACAGGGAAGGAAGGACTAATGAAAAACTGTTTTTT; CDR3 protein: CASSQGYREGRTNEKLFF
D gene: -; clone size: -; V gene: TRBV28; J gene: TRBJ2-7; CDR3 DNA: TGTGCCAGCAGTTTGGAAGGCGGAAACTACGAGCAGTACTTC; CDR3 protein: CASSLEGGNYEQYF
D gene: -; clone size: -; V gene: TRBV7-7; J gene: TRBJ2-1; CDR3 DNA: TGTGCTAGCAGCCCCGGTGGGCGGGGTACCTACAATGAGCAGTTCTTC; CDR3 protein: CASSPGGRGTYNEQFF
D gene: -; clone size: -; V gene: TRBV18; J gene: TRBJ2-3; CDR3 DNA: TGTGCCAGCTCACAGCCCCCCGGTACGCAGTATTTT; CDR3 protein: CASSQPPGTQYF
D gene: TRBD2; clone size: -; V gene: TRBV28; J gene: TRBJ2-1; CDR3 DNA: TGTGCCAGCAGTTTGGGACTAGGTCCCTTCAATGAGCAGTTCTTC; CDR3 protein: CASSLGLGPFNEQFF